These 19 T cell receptor beta chains were all obtained from the same sample, sequenced in a study of CD8+CD57+ T cells in acquired aplastic anemia. Sequencing was done on patients that had shown CD8+CD57+ cell expansion by flow cytometry. Genomic DNA constituted the template upon which TCR beta VDJ and CDR3 profiling was performed. TCRdb re-analysed the reads in MiXCR, keeping a single row per CDR3 protein. The sample records about 160,000 distinct CDR3 sequences, roughly 50% being singletons. The sample was sorted CD4+, CD8+, or CD8+CD57+ T cells (not recorded which) from PBMCs. The receptors were gathered from a human donor with aplastic anemia.

J is TRBJ1-1 and V is TRBV10-3; 7 bases agree with TRBD1. This CDR3 contains 16 residues. CDR1 is ENHRY, CDR2 SYGVKD, per germline. J lost 0 bases, V lost 6 bases, and 10 bases had no gene match. The CDR3 region has the DNA TGTGCCATCAGCCTCACCAGACAGGGCATGAACACTGAAGCTTTCTTT. It encodes CAISLTRQGMNTEAFF.

This chain links TRBV7-9 with TRBJ1-2; D is unresolved. V lost 3 bases and J 0 bases, leaving 8 bases between the germline ends. This CDR3 contains 14 residues. Germline V gives CDR1 SEHNR, CDR2 FQNEAQ (reference sequence). This CDR3 is CASSFGPSNYGYTF. Written as DNA, the CDR3 is TGTGCCAGCAGCTTCGGACCATCTAACTATGGCTACACCTTC.

Comment on this clonotype: A much more abundant neighbour one base away suggests this may be a read error. Since no conserved phenylalanine or tryptophan closes the CDR3, a read error is the likely cause. This chain uses TRBV30 with TRBJ2-7; D might be TRBD2 (6 bases). Germline V lookup: CDR1 GTSNPN, CDR2 SVGIG (reference sequence). V was cut by 0 bases and J by 2 bases, with 11 bases left in between. This CDR3 region has 14 residues. In nucleotides, the CDR3 is TGTGCCTGGAGTGTAGCGGGTATCACCTACGAGCAGTACTCC. Translated: CAWSVAGITYEQYS.

The V gene is TRBV10-3, the J gene TRBJ1-6; possible D gene TRBD1, 5 bases. Per germline, CDR1 ENHRY and CDR2 SYGVKD. The CDR3 extends over 12 amino acids. Trimming took off 9 bases at V and 9 bases at J, with 12 bases between the two ends. As DNA, the CDR3 is TGTGCCATGCGGGACGGTAGTTCACCCCTCCACTTT. Protein: CAMRDGSSPLHF.

This clonotype has at least ten counts. This chain connects TRBV10-3 to TRBJ1-1; possible D gene TRBD1, 5 bases. The CDR3 consists of 15 residues. With 7 bases removed from V and 1 base from J, the gap between germline ends came to 16 bases. CDR1 and CDR2 from the germline V gene are ENHRY and SYGVKD. CDR3 in DNA: TGTGCCATCATAGAGGGTCAGGGAGGGAACACTGAAGCTTTCTTT. Translating gives CAIIEGQGGNTEAFF.

As to this clonotype: A much larger clone lies a single base off, so this may be a read error. This likely comes from a read error, as the CDR3 has no conserved phenylalanine or tryptophan at its end. The chain is built from TRBV6-1 and TRBJ1-6; D gene uncertain. The CDR3 loop spans 15 amino acids. Germline CDR1 MNHNS, CDR2 SASEGT. CDR3 coding DNA: TGTGCCAGCAGGGAAGGTAGCTCCTATAATTCACCCCTCCACTCT. Protein product: CASREGSSYNSPLHS.

This clonotype was seen repeatedly, ten times or more. This sequence joins TRBV5-6 and TRBJ2-7, with D hard to call. Germline CDR1 and CDR2: SGHDT and YYEEEE. Trimming pared 6 bases from V and 6 bases from J, leaving 10 bases between. CDR3 length equals 11 residues. CDR3 sequence: CASMMVGEQYF. DNA of the CDR3: TGTGCCAGCATGATGGTTGGCGAGCAGTACTTC.

This clonotype showed up many times. The chain uses TRBV25-1 and TRBJ2-7, with D unclear. CDR3 length: 13 amino acids. Looked up from germline, CDR1 is MGHDK and CDR2 is SYGVNS. V was clipped by 2 bases and J by 0 bases, with 5 bases between them. CDR3 in amino acids: CASSEHNSYEQYF. The DNA of the CDR3 is TGTGCCAGCAGTGAACACAACTCCTACGAGCAGTACTTC.

Many counts were recorded for this clonotype. V and J are TRBV10-2 and TRBJ2-1, with a weak D call TRBD1 (5 bases). Trimming removed 0 bases at V and 7 bases at J, with 7 bases between. The CDR3 is 13 amino acids. Germline V gene lookup returns CDR1 WSHSY and CDR2 SAAADI. The DNA of the CDR3 is TGCGCCAGCAGTGAGTCGACAGCGAATGAGCAGTTCTTC. It is translated as CASSESTANEQFF.

The chain employs TRBV19 and TRBJ2-1; D remains ambiguous. V was cut by 6 bases and J by 4 bases, with 4 bases left in between. Germline CDR1 is LNHDA and CDR2 is SQIVND (reference sequence). The CDR3 has 11 residues. CDR3: CASSRYNEQFF. The CDR3 nucleotides are TGTGCCAGTAGCAGATACAATGAGCAGTTCTTC.

In the case of this clonotype: A read error may explain this, as a much larger clone is one base away. The chain joins TRBV10-3 to TRBJ2-5; TRBD2 matches at 10 bases. Germline CDR1 and CDR2: ENHRY and SYGVKD. The CDR3 runs to 18 residues. The CDR3 region has the DNA TGTGCCAGCAGTCTTACTACATCGGCTAGCGGGAGCCGAGAGACCCAGTACTTC. It yields the protein CASSLTTSASGSRETQYF.

There are a few counts of this clonotype. The CDR3 coding sequence is TGTGCCAGCAGCGCTATAATAGGGGACAATGAGCAGTTCTTC. As protein: CASSAIIGDNEQFF. V and J are TRBV11-3 and TRBJ2-1; perhaps TRBD1 as D (5 bases). The length of the CDR3 is 14 residues. Per germline, CDR1 SGHNT and CDR2 YENEEA. Trimming pared 5 bases from V and 5 bases from J, leaving 13 bases between.

This clonotype was found a few times. The rearrangement joins TRBV30 to TRBJ2-3; 14 bases align to TRBD2. CDR1 is GTSNPN and CDR2 is SVGIG in the germline V gene (reference sequence). The CDR3 is 16 residues long. V lost 1 base to trimming and J lost 2 bases; unmatched junction nucleotides: 2. In nucleotides, the CDR3 is TGTGCCTGGAGTGGACTAGCGGGAGGGAACACAGATACGCAGTATTTT. This codes for CAWSGLAGGNTDTQYF. Looking up the rest from reference TRBV30 and TRBJ2-3 gives the full variable domain: SQTIHQWPATLVQPVGSPLSLECTVEGTSNPNLYWYRQAAGRGLQLLFYSVGIGQISSEVPQNLSASRPQDRQFILSSKKLLLSDSGFYLCAWSGLAGGNTDTQYFGPGTRLTVL.

Concerning this clonotype itself: With a much larger clone just one base away, this may be a read error. The rearrangement joins TRBV11-3 to TRBJ2-3; D call uncertain. The CDR3 has 13 amino acids. Germline CDR1 SGHNT, CDR2 YENEEA. Trimming removed 5 bases from V and 12 bases from J, with 18 bases in between. This chain's CDR3 is CASSLDDPIVQYF. The CDR3 DNA reads TGTGCCAGCAGCCTGGACGACCCCATCGTCCAGTATTTT.

Ten or more counts support this clonotype. The chain's CDR3 is CASSLNFMAPPSTDTQYF. The CDR3 DNA sequence: TGTGCCAGCAGCTTAAATTTTATGGCCCCGCCAAGCACAGATACGCAGTATTTT. The chain has TRBV7-3 and TRBJ2-3; D is unclear. Germline V gene lookup returns CDR1 SGHTA and CDR2 FQGTGA. V lost 1 base and J 0 bases, leaving 17 bases between the germline ends. CDR3 size: 18 residues. Filled out from reference TRBV7-3 and TRBJ2-3, the complete variable domain reads GAGVSQTPSNKVTEKGKYVELRCDPISGHTALYWYRQSLGQGPEFLIYFQGTGAADDSGLPNDRFFAVRPEGSVSTLKIQRTERGDSAVYLCASSLNFMAPPSTDTQYFGPGTRLTVL.

The rearrangement links TRBV2 to TRBJ2-7, with unresolved D. The CDR3 is 13 residues long. In germline, CDR1 is SNHLY, CDR2 FYNNEI. V was pared by 3 bases and J by 4 bases, with 10 bases between. The CDR3 sequence: CASSEVTPYEQYF. DNA of the CDR3: TGTGCCAGCAGTGAGGTGACGCCGTACGAGCAGTACTTC.

This rearrangement joins TRBV30 to TRBJ1-1; TRBD1 agrees at 9 bases. V was clipped by 2 bases and J by 2 bases; unmatched bases: 6. CDR3 length: 15 amino acids. Germline CDR1 and CDR2: GTSNPN and SVGIG (reference sequence). The CDR3 protein is CAWSTGTGQNTEAFF. DNA of the CDR3: TGTGCCTGGAGTACCGGGACAGGGCAAAACACTGAAGCTTTCTTT.

V and J are TRBV10-2 and TRBJ2-2; maybe TRBD1 (6 bases). The CDR3 runs to 15 residues. Germline V lookup: CDR1 WSHSY, CDR2 SAAADI. V lost 2 bases and J lost 1, with 8 bases in between. CDR3 residues: CASSETGRNTGELFF. Written as DNA, the CDR3 is TGCGCCAGCAGTGAGACAGGGCGGAACACCGGGGAGCTGTTTTTT.

J is TRBJ2-7 and V is TRBV24-1, with D possibly TRBD1 on 6 matching bases. This CDR3 is built from 16 residues. Trimming removed 2 bases at V and 2 bases at J, with 15 bases between. Germline CDR1 and CDR2: KGHDR and SFDVKD. The CDR3 loop is CATSDSGTGTTYEQYF. The CDR3 DNA sequence: TGTGCCACCAGTGATTCGGGTACAGGGACGACCTACGAGCAGTACTTC.